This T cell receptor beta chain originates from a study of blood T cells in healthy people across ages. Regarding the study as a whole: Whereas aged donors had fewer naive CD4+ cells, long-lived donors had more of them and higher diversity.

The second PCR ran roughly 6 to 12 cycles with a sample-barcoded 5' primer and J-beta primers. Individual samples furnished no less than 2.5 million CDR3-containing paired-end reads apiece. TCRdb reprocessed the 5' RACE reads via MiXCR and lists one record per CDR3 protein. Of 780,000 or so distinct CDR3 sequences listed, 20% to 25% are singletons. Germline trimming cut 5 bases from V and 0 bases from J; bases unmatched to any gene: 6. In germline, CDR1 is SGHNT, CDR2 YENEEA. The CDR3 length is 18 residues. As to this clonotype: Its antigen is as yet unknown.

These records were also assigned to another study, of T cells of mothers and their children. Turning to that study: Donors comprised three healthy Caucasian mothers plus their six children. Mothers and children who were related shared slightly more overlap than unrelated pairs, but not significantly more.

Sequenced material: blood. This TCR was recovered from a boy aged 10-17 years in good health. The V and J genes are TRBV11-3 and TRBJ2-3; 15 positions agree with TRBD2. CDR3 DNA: TGTGCCAGCAGCACGGGACTAGCGGGAGGACTTAGCACAGATACGCAGTATTTT. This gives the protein CASSTGLAGGLSTDTQYF.